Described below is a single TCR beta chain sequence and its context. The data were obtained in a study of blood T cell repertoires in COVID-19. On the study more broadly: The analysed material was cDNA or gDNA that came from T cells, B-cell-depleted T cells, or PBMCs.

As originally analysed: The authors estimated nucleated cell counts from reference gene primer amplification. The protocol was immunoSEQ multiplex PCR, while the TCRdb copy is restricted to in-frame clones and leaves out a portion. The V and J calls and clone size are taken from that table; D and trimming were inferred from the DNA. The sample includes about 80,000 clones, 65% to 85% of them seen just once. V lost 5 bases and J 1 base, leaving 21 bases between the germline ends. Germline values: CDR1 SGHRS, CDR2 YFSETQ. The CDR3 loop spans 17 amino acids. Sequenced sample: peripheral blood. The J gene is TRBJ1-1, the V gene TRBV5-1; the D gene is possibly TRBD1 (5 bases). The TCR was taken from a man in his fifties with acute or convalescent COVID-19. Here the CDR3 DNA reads TGCGCCAGCAGATCCTTTACAGGCTCCGTTGGGAACACTGAAGCTTTCTTT. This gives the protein CASRSFTGSVGNTEAFF.